The sequence of this T cell receptor beta chain was determined in a study of blood T cells in healthy people across ages. Germline values: CDR1 LGHNT, CDR2 FRNRAP. The CDR3 spans 13 residues. With 1 base removed from V and 3 bases from J, the gap between germline ends came to 7 bases. Sample-barcoded 5' priming and a J-beta primer mix drove a second PCR of roughly 6 to 12 cycles. In TCRdb, the 5' RACE reads were re-called with MiXCR into one record per CDR3 protein. The data hold more than 450,000 distinct CDR3 sequences, with about 26% observed a single time. These records were also assigned to another study, of T cells of mothers and their children. That study reports: Once extracted, all RNA went into cDNA synthesis at approximately 1.5 ug per 15 ul. Versus unrelated pairs, overlap was slightly higher in related mother-child pairs, without reaching significance.

Specimen: blood. The gene calls are TRBV12-5 and TRBJ2-7; D is uncertain. The sequence was collected from a boy aged 2 to 10 in good health. The CDR3 sequence is CASGLGTIYEQYF. The CDR3 DNA reads as TGTGCTAGTGGTTTGGGGACCATCTACGAGCAGTACTTC.